These T cell receptor beta chains were read from a single sample in a study of siplizumab effects on memory and regulatory T cells. Sequenced by immunoSEQ multiplex PCR; TCRdb stores in-frame clones only, minus some. Here the sample spans about 120,000 clones, roughly 95% being singletons. Sequencing was carried out using non-Treg CD4+ T cells sorted from blood. These receptor sequences come from a human donor in good health. Both conserved end residues are part of each CDR3. Fields, in order: CDR3 protein, clone size, J gene, D gene, V gene. The D gene is left open where the match is weak. Size tells how often a clone was seen (once, few, many) or the class of an expanded clone, and some rows leave it out.

cdr3_aa: CASGTGGTTNEKLFF
clone_size: NA
j_call: TRBJ1-4
d_call: TRBD1
v_call: TRBV10-3

cdr3_aa: CASSPGRGSNYGYTF
clone_size: NA
j_call: TRBJ1-2
d_call: NA
v_call: TRBV7-2

cdr3_aa: CASSDPSTDTQYF
clone_size: NA
j_call: TRBJ2-3
d_call: NA
v_call: TRBV10-2

cdr3_aa: CASSLGGQRETQYF
clone_size: NA
j_call: TRBJ2-5
d_call: TRBD1
v_call: TRBV11-3

cdr3_aa: CASSEVEGYGTQYF
clone_size: NA
j_call: TRBJ2-5
d_call: NA
v_call: TRBV10-2

cdr3_aa: CASSQGTGGYTF
clone_size: NA
j_call: TRBJ1-2
d_call: NA
v_call: TRBV18

cdr3_aa: CASSQGQGNYNEQFF
clone_size: NA
j_call: TRBJ2-1
d_call: TRBD1
v_call: TRBV9

cdr3_aa: CAISGGSNEQFF
clone_size: NA
j_call: TRBJ2-1
d_call: TRBD2
v_call: TRBV10-3

cdr3_aa: CASSPRTRTDEKLFF
clone_size: NA
j_call: TRBJ1-4
d_call: NA
v_call: TRBV18

cdr3_aa: CASSEGPQAGSRNEQFF
clone_size: NA
j_call: TRBJ2-1
d_call: NA
v_call: TRBV25-1

cdr3_aa: CASSLSGVRDTQYF
clone_size: NA
j_call: TRBJ2-3
d_call: TRBD2
v_call: TRBV7-2

cdr3_aa: CASSPGEGSYNSPLHF
clone_size: NA
j_call: TRBJ1-6
d_call: NA
v_call: TRBV5-1

cdr3_aa: CASSESRRKETQYF
clone_size: NA
j_call: TRBJ2-5
d_call: NA
v_call: TRBV10-1

cdr3_aa: CASTSAGVSYEQYF
clone_size: NA
j_call: TRBJ2-7
d_call: TRBD2
v_call: TRBV7-2

cdr3_aa: CASSETGQGAYNYGYTF
clone_size: NA
j_call: TRBJ1-2
d_call: TRBD1
v_call: TRBV28

cdr3_aa: CSGTEGGSVVEQYF
clone_size: NA
j_call: TRBJ2-7
d_call: NA
v_call: TRBV29-1

cdr3_aa: CASSDYRGNTGELFF
clone_size: NA
j_call: TRBJ2-2
d_call: TRBD1
v_call: TRBV10-1

cdr3_aa: CASSYSSTGVGEQYF
clone_size: NA
j_call: TRBJ2-7
d_call: TRBD1
v_call: TRBV6-5

cdr3_aa: CASSPGDYGYTF
clone_size: NA
j_call: TRBJ1-2
d_call: NA
v_call: TRBV11-1

cdr3_aa: CASSFPEEDTQYF
clone_size: NA
j_call: TRBJ2-3
d_call: NA
v_call: TRBV5-1

cdr3_aa: CASSWTSGGETQYF
clone_size: NA
j_call: TRBJ2-5
d_call: TRBD2
v_call: TRBV7-2

cdr3_aa: CASSGREQFGYYGYTF
clone_size: NA
j_call: TRBJ1-2
d_call: NA
v_call: TRBV5-4

cdr3_aa: CASTGLAGGPNEQFF
clone_size: NA
j_call: TRBJ2-1
d_call: TRBD2
v_call: TRBV5-1

cdr3_aa: CASSARGLDTDTQYF
clone_size: NA
j_call: TRBJ2-3
d_call: TRBD1
v_call: TRBV11-3

cdr3_aa: CSVETGGSSYNSPLHF
clone_size: NA
j_call: TRBJ1-6
d_call: TRBD1
v_call: TRBV29-1

cdr3_aa: CASSTVGIEAFF
clone_size: NA
j_call: TRBJ1-1
d_call: NA
v_call: TRBV7-2

cdr3_aa: CASSQGQGNLGHGYTF
clone_size: NA
j_call: TRBJ1-2
d_call: TRBD1
v_call: TRBV5-4

cdr3_aa: CASSLWQGITGNTIYF
clone_size: NA
j_call: TRBJ1-3
d_call: NA
v_call: TRBV5-5

cdr3_aa: CASSALSGAHYDYTF
clone_size: NA
j_call: TRBJ1-2
d_call: NA
v_call: TRBV6-5

cdr3_aa: CASTRQGGLEKLFF
clone_size: NA
j_call: TRBJ1-4
d_call: TRBD1
v_call: TRBV2

cdr3_aa: CASRTGTAFSGWADTQYF
clone_size: NA
j_call: TRBJ2-3
d_call: NA
v_call: TRBV5-1

cdr3_aa: CASSLRGQGPNEQFF
clone_size: NA
j_call: TRBJ2-1
d_call: TRBD1
v_call: TRBV5-4

cdr3_aa: CASSAGSYGYTF
clone_size: few
j_call: TRBJ1-2
d_call: NA
v_call: TRBV28

cdr3_aa: CASSPLRAELSEAFF
clone_size: NA
j_call: TRBJ1-1
d_call: NA
v_call: TRBV18

cdr3_aa: CASSNPDRADTEAFF
clone_size: NA
j_call: TRBJ1-1
d_call: TRBD1
v_call: TRBV5-4

cdr3_aa: CASSFSTGGAADEQFF
clone_size: NA
j_call: TRBJ2-1
d_call: TRBD1
v_call: TRBV7-2

cdr3_aa: CASSKTDSYEQYF
clone_size: NA
j_call: TRBJ2-7
d_call: NA
v_call: TRBV19

cdr3_aa: CASSSGTGTNTEAFF
clone_size: NA
j_call: TRBJ1-1
d_call: TRBD1
v_call: TRBV5-1

cdr3_aa: CSGDSYGCTF
clone_size: NA
j_call: TRBJ1-2
d_call: NA
v_call: TRBV20-1

cdr3_aa: CASRIFGGGSNSPLHF
clone_size: NA
j_call: TRBJ1-6
d_call: NA
v_call: TRBV27

cdr3_aa: CASSLGVPGPYEQYF
clone_size: NA
j_call: TRBJ2-7
d_call: NA
v_call: TRBV11-2

cdr3_aa: CSVAGPPGEQYF
clone_size: NA
j_call: TRBJ2-7
d_call: NA
v_call: TRBV29-1

cdr3_aa: CARKTGPYNSPLHF
clone_size: once
j_call: TRBJ1-6
d_call: TRBD1
v_call: TRBV27

cdr3_aa: CASSLARPNSGELFF
clone_size: NA
j_call: TRBJ2-2
d_call: NA
v_call: TRBV5-1

cdr3_aa: CSAETGKYEQYF
clone_size: few
j_call: TRBJ2-7
d_call: TRBD1
v_call: TRBV29-1

cdr3_aa: CASRQQELLNYGYTF
clone_size: once
j_call: TRBJ1-2
d_call: NA
v_call: TRBV6-1

cdr3_aa: CARDLLAGELFF
clone_size: few
j_call: TRBJ2-2
d_call: NA
v_call: TRBV10-1

cdr3_aa: CASSFGGGKETQYF
clone_size: NA
j_call: TRBJ2-5
d_call: TRBD2
v_call: TRBV7-2

cdr3_aa: CASSLGWGSADPDTQYF
clone_size: NA
j_call: TRBJ2-3
d_call: NA
v_call: TRBV7-2

cdr3_aa: CASSASGTDHTDTQYF
clone_size: NA
j_call: TRBJ2-3
d_call: TRBD1
v_call: TRBV5-1

cdr3_aa: CASSITSGSSYNSPLHF
clone_size: NA
j_call: TRBJ1-6
d_call: NA
v_call: TRBV7-2

cdr3_aa: CASRYAPGELFF
clone_size: NA
j_call: TRBJ2-2
d_call: NA
v_call: TRBV19

cdr3_aa: CASIGFADTQYF
clone_size: once
j_call: TRBJ2-3
d_call: NA
v_call: TRBV6-5

cdr3_aa: CAWSVGDQETQYF
clone_size: NA
j_call: TRBJ2-5
d_call: NA
v_call: TRBV30

cdr3_aa: CASSLQTPGGTDTQYF
clone_size: NA
j_call: TRBJ2-3
d_call: NA
v_call: TRBV5-6